Listed here is a single T cell receptor beta chain. Its binding antigen is unknown. No base-level quality is on record; no much larger clone is a single base apart. This sample was included in a study of PD-L1 blockade in urothelial cancer (dated by TCRdb to about 2017). Looking at the study overall: All patients started therapy in about 2014 and received atezolizumab 1,200 mg intravenously every 3 weeks. Twenty-five of 29 patients were identified as males with urothelial cancer of bladder origin, and a prior smoking history was reported by 18 of 29 patients. Patients had an ECOG performance status of 0 or 1 and had received between 0 and 3 prior chemotherapy regimens. Blood samples were analyzed 3 weeks after the start of treatment (second dose) and 6 weeks after the start of treatment. A median of around 150,000 T cells and 85,000 or so unique TCRs was obtained from blood samples, and a median clonality of roughly 0.082 was observed. The study was an exploratory multi-omic analysis of somatic, immune and clinical correlates of response to PD-L1 blockade with atezolizumab in urothelial cancer. TCR sequencing covered pretreatment tumor samples and matched, serially collected peripheral blood taken before and after atezolizumab treatment. Durable clinical benefit was defined as progression-free survival longer than 6 months, and TCR features were also tested against progression-free and overall survival. In the same patients, pretreatment tumors underwent whole exome sequencing and RNA sequencing in addition to TCR sequencing. Durable clinical benefit was achieved by nine patients and was not achieved by 20 patients. Around 30 patients had pretreatment blood TCR-seq, some 25 had at least one posttreatment blood collection, and some 25 had tumor TCR-seq.

Synthetic TCR analog templates were spiked into each PCR so that absolute template abundance could be estimated from read counts. The immunoSEQ assay used bias-controlled V and J gene primers to amplify TCRbeta CDR3 regions from genomic DNA. Sequencing of rearranged TCRbeta segments was done at approximately 20X coverage. The authors processed their data as follows. Sequencing errors were corrected by clustering and CDR3s were annotated against IMGT to assign V, D and J genes. Downstream analyses used only productive TCRbeta rearrangements and left out out-of-frame or stop-codon sequences. Clonality was calculated as one minus the Shannon entropy normalized by the log of the number of unique productive sequences. Fisher's exact test with Benjamini-Hochberg correction, using a cutoff of adjusted p below 0.01, was how clones that differed between time points or between blood and tumor were identified. The source is immuneACCESS, and TCRdb retained only in-frame sequences with V and J called. Part of the clones is not carried over; for the studies checked, unresolved V genes explain less than half of this, and the remainder is unexplained. The DNA gave D and trimming, while V, J and clone size come from that table. The sample table contains over 100,000 clones; only one count was recorded for less than 85% of them. The ten largest clonotypes hold 3.2% of the sample.

The sample's time point label, in plain terms: pretreatment peripheral blood. A cohort of some 29 patients with locally advanced or metastatic urothelial carcinoma, treated at Memorial Sloan Kettering on a trial protocol, was included. Peripheral blood mononuclear cells were collected pretreatment and during treatment, with between 1 and 8 total time points per patient. The Qiagen DNeasy Blood extraction kit was used to purify genomic DNA from total PBMCs and tumor samples. PBMCs were collected pretreatment and during treatment, and were isolated and stored as previously described. The paper as a whole reports these results and caveats: Small sample size (n ≈ 27) and many exploratory analyses mean the results are intended to be hypothesis-generating. Improved progression-free and overall survival was found to be associated with pretreatment peripheral blood TCR clonality below the median. Greater expansion of tumor-associated TCR clones in peripheral blood 3 weeks after the start of treatment was observed in patients with durable benefit (n of about 20, p = 0.022).

According to the germline V gene, CDR1 reads MRHNA and CDR2 reads SNTAGT. Measured from the cysteine to the phenylalanine, the CDR3 is 15 residues long. The sequence is cut down to CDR3 DNA, 45 bases in frame from base 1. The junction shows trimming of 4 bases on V and 4 bases on J, and the gene matches do not reach 4 bases of it. The material sequenced was PBMCs, taken around atezolizumab (anti-PD-L1) treatment. This TCR came from a man aged 50 to 60 with urothelial cancer. The sequence joins TRBV6-4 to TRBJ2-1; 10 bases in the middle match TRBD2. The bases are TGTGCCAGCAGTGCAAGCGGGAGGGGGTACAATGAGCAGTTCTTC. Its protein reads: CASSASGRGYNEQFF.